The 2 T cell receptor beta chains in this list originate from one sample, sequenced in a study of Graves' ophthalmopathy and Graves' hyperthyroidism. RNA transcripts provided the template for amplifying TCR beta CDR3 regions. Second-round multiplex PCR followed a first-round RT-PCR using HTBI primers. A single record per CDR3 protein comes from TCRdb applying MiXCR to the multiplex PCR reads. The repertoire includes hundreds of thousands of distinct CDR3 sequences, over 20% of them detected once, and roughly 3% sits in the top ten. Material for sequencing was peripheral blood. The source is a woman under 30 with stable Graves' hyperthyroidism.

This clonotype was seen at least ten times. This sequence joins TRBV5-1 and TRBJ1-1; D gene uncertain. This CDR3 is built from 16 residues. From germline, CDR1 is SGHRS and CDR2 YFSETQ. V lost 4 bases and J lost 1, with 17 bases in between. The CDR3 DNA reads TGCGCCAGCAGCCTTTCGGGGAACCCCTCGAACACTGAAGCTTTCTTT. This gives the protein CASSLSGNPSNTEAFF. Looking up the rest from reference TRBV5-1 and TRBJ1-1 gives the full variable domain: KAGVTQTPRYLIKTRGQQVTLSCSPISGHRSVSWYQQTPGQGLQFLFEYFSETQRNKGNFPGRFSGRQFSNSRSEMNVSTLELGDSALYLCASSLSGNPSNTEAFFGQGTRLTVV.

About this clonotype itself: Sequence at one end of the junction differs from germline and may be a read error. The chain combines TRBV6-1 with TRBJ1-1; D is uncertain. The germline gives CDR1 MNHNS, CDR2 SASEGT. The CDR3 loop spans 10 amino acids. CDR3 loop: CASSRTGTVF. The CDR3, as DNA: TGTGCCAGCAGCCGGACGGGAACCGTCTTT.